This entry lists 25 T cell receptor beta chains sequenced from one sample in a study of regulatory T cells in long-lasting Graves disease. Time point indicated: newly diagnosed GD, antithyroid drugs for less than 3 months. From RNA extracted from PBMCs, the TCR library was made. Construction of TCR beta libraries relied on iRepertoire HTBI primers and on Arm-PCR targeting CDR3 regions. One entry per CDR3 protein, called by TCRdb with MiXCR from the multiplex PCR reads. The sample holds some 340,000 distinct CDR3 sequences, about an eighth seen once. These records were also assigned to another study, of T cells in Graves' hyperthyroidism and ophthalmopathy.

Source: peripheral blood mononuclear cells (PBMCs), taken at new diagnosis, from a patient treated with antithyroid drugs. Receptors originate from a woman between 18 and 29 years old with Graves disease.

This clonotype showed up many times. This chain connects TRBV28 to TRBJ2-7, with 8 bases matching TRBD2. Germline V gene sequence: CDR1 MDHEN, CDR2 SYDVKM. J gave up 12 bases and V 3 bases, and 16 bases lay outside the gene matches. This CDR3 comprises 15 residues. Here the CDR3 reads CASSLRTGGGAVRYF. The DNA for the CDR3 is TGTGCCAGCAGTTTGCGGACGGGGGGGGGGGCCGTGCGGTACTTC.

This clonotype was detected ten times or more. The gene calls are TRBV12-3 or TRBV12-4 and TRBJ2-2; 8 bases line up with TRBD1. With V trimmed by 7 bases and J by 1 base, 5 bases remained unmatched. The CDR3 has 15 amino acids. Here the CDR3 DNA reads TGTGCCAGCAACTCCGGGACAGGGAACACCGGGGAGCTGTTTTTT. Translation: CASNSGTGNTGELFF.

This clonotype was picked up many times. CDR3 nucleotide sequence: TGTGCCAGCAGTTTAATAAGCAGGGGGCTTGAAGATACGCAGTATTTT. Translating gives CASSLISRGLEDTQYF. This chain joins TRBV28 and TRBJ2-3, with 8 nucleotides matching TRBD1. V dropped 2 bases and J dropped 5; count of bases not matched to a gene: 9. The CDR3 sequence is 16 residues long. Germline values: CDR1 MDHEN, CDR2 SYDVKM.

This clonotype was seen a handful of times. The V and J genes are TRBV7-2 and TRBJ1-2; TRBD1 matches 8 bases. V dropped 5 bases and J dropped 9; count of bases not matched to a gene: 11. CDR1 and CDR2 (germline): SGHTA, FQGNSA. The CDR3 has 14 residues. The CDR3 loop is CASSPRTGIDSYTF. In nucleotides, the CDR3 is TGTGCCAGCAGCCCGAGGACAGGGATCGATAGCTACACCTTC. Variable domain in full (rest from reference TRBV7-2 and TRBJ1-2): GAGVSQSPSNKVTEKGKDVELRCDPISGHTALYWYRQSLGQGLEFLIYFQGNSAPDKSGLPSDRFSAERTGGSVSTLTIQRTQQEDSAVYLCASSPRTGIDSYTFGSGTRLTVV.

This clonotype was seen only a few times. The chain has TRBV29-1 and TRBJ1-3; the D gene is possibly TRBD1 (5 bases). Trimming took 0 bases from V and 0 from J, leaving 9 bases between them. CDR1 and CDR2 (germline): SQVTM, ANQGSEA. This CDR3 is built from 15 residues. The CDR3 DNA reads TGCAGCGTTGAAGAGGGGACTCACTCTGGAAACACCATATATTTT. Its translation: CSVEEGTHSGNTIYF.

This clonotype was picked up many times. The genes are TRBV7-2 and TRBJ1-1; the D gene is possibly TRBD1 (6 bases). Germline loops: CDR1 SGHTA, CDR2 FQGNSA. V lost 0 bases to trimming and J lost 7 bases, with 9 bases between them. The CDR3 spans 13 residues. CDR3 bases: TGTGCCAGCAGCTTAGCGTCCAGGGGTGAAGCTTTCTTT. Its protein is CASSLASRGEAFF.

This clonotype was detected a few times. The CDR3 sequence: CASSDSTSGSPSTDTQYF. CDR3 nucleotides: TGTGCCAGCAGCGACTCGACTAGCGGGTCTCCTAGCACAGATACGCAGTATTTT. The gene calls are TRBV7-2 and TRBJ2-3; 10 bases are shared with TRBD2. Germline CDR1 SGHTA, CDR2 FQGNSA. V dropped 5 bases and J dropped 0; count of bases not matched to a gene: 11. The CDR3 runs to 18 residues.

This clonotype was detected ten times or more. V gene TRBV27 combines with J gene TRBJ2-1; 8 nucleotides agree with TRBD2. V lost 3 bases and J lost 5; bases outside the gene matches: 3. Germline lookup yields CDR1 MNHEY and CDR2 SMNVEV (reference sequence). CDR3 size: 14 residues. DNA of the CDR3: TGTGCCAGCAGTTTTGGGACTAGGAACAATGAGCAGTTCTTC. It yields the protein CASSFGTRNNEQFF.

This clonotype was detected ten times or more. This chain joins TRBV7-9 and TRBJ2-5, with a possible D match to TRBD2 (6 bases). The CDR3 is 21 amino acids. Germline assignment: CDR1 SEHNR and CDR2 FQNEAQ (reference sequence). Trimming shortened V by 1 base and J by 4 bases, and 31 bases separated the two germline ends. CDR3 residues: CASSLGRGGRLSVSSRETQYF. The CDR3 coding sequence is TGTGCCAGCAGCTTAGGTAGGGGAGGACGGCTATCGGTCTCTTCGAGAGAGACCCAGTACTTC.

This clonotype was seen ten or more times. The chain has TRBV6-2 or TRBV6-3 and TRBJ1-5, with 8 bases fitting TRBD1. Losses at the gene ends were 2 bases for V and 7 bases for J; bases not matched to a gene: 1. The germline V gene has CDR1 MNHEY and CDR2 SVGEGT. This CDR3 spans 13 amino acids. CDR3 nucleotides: TGTGCCAGCAGTTACGACAGGGGACAGCCCCAGCATTTT. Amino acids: CASSYDRGQPQHF.

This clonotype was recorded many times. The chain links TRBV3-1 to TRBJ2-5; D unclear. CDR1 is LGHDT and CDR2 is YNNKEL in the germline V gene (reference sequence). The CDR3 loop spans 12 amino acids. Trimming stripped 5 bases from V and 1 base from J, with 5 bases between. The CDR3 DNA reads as TGTGCCAGCAGCGAATTCCAAGAGACCCAGTACTTC. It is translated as CASSEFQETQYF.

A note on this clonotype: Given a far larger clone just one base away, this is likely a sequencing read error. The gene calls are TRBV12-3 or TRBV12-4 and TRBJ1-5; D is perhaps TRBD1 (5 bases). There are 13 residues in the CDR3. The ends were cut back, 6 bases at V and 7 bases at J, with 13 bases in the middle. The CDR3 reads CASSQYQGQPQHF. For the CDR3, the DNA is TGTGCCAGCAGCCAGTATCAGGGACAGCCCCAGCATTTT.

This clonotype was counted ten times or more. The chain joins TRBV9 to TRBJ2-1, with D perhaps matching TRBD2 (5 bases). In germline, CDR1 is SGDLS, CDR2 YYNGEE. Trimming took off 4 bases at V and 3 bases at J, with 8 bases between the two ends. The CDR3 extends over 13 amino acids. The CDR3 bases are TGTGCCAGCAGCCACCGGGACTACAATGAGCAGTTCTTC. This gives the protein CASSHRDYNEQFF. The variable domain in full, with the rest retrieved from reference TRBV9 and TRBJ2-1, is DSGVTQTPKHLITATGQRVTLRCSPRSGDLSVYWYQQSLDQGLQFLIQYYNGEERAKGNILERFSAQQFPDLHSELNLSSLELGDSALYFCASSHRDYNEQFFGPGTRLTVL.

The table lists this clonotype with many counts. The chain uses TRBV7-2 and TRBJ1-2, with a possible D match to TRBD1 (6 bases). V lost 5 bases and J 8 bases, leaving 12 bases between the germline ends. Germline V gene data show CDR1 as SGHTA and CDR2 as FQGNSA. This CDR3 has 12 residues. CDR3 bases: TGTGCCAGCAGCCCAGGGGCAACCGGCTACACCTTC. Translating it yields CASSPGATGYTF.

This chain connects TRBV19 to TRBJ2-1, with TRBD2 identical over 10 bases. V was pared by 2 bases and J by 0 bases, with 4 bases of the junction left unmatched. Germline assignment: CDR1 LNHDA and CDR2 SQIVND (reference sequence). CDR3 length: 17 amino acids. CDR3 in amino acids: CASSISTSGPSYNEQFF. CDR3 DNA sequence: TGTGCCAGTAGTATATCGACTAGCGGGCCCTCCTACAATGAGCAGTTCTTC.

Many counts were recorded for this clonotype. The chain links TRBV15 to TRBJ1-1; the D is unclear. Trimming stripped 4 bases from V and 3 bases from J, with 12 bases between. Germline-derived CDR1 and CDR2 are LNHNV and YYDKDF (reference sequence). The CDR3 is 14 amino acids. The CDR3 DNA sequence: TGTGCCACCAGCAATACCGTCCGGGACACTGAAGCTTTCTTT. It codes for CATSNTVRDTEAFF.

As DNA, the CDR3 is TGTGCCAGCAGCTTATCTGGCGGAATCCTAAAATACAATGAGCAGTTCTTC. It is translated as CASSLSGGILKYNEQFF. The chain couples TRBV13 to TRBJ2-1; D remains ambiguous. The ends were cut back, 2 bases at V and 4 bases at J, with 18 bases in the middle. CDR1 and CDR2 (germline): PRHDT, FYEKMQ (reference sequence). This CDR3 region has 17 residues.

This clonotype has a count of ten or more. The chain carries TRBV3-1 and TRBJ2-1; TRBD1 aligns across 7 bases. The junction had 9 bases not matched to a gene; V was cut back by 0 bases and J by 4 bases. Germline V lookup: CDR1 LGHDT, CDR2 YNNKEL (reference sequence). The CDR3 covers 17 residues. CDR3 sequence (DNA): TGTGCCAGCAGCCAAGATCGGGACAGAGCCTTATACAATGAGCAGTTCTTC. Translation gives CASSQDRDRALYNEQFF.

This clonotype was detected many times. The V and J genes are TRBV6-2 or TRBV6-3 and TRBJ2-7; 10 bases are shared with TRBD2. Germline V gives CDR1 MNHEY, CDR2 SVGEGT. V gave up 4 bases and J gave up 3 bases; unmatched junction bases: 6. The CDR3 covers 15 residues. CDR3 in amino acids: CASSSGLAEVYEQYF. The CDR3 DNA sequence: TGTGCCAGCAGTTCAGGACTAGCGGAGGTCTACGAGCAGTACTTC.

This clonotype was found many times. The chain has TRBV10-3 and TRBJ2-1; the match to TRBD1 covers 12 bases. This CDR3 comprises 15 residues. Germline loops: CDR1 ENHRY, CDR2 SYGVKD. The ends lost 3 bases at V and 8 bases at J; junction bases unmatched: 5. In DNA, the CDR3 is TGTGCCATCAGTGATCCGGGACAGGGGGCCGATGAGCAGTTCTTC. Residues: CAISDPGQGADEQFF.

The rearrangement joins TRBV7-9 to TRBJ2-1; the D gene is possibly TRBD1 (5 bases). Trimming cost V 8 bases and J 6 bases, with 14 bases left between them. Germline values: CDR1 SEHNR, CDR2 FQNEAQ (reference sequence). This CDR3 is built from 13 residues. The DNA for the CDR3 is TGTGCCAGCGGACGGGCAGGGCTCAATGAGCAGTTCTTC. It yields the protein CASGRAGLNEQFF.

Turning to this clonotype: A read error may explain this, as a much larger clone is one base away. The DNA for the CDR3 is TGTGCCAGCACTTTTAGACCCAGCGGAACCTACGAGCAGTACGTC. Amino acid sequence: CASTFRPSGTYEQYV. The chain employs TRBV27 and TRBJ2-7; D possibly corresponds to TRBD2 (5 bases). The CDR3 loop spans 15 amino acids. The germline V gene has CDR1 MNHEY and CDR2 SMNVEV (reference sequence). Trimming pared 7 bases from V and 2 bases from J, leaving 18 bases between.

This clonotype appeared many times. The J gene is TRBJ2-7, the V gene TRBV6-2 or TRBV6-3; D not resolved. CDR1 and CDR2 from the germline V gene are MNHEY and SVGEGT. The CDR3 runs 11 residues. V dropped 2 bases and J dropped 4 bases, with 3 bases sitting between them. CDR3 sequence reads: CASSYQYEQYF. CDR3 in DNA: TGTGCCAGCAGTTACCAGTACGAGCAGTACTTC.

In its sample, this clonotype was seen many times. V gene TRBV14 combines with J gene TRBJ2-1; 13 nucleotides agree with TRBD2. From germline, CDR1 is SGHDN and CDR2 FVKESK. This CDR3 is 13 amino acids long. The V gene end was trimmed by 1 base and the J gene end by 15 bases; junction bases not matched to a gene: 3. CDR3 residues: CASSQGLAGGLFF. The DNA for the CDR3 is TGTGCCAGCAGCCAAGGACTAGCGGGAGGACTGTTCTTC.

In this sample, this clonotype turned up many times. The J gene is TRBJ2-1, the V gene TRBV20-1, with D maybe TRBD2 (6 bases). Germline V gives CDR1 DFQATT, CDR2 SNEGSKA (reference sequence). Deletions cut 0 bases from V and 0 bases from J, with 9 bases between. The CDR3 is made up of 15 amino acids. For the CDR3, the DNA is TGCAGTGCTAGAGATCAAGCGGGCTCCTACAATGAGCAGTTCTTC. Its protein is CSARDQAGSYNEQFF.